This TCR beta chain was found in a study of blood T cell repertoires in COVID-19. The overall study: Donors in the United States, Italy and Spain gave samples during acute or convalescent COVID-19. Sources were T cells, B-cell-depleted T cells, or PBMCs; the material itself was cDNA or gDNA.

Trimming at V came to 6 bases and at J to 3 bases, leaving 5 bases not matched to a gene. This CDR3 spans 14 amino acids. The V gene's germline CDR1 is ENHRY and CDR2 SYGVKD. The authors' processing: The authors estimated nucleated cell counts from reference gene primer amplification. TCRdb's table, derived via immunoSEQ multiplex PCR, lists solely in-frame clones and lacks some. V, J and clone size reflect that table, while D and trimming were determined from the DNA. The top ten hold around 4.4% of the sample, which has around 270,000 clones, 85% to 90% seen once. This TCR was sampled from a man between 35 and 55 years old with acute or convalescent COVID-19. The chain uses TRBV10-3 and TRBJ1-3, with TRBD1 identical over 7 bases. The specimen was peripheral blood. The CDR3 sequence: CAISRQGVGNTIYF. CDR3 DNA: TGTGCCATCAGCCGGCAGGGGGTTGGAAACACCATATATTTT.